This TCR beta chain was sequenced in a study of control samples from healthy donors and cancer patients. A few counts support this clone. TCRdb's table, derived via immunoSEQ multiplex PCR, lists solely in-frame clones and lacks some. The data contain some 250,000 clones, 82% of them singletons. Germline V gives CDR1 LGHDT, CDR2 YNNKEL (reference sequence). This CDR3 is built from 15 residues. Trimming removed 4 bases from V and 0 bases from J, with 10 bases in between. This chain connects TRBV3-1 (or the pseudogene TRBV3-2) to TRBJ1-5; D remains ambiguous. This receptor was identified in a woman between 55 and 75 years old with lung cancer. Sequenced material: PBMCs. The CDR3 region is CASSPTGGSNQPQHF. CDR3 in DNA: TGTGCCAGCAGCCCTACCGGCGGTAGCAATCAGCCCCAGCATTTT.